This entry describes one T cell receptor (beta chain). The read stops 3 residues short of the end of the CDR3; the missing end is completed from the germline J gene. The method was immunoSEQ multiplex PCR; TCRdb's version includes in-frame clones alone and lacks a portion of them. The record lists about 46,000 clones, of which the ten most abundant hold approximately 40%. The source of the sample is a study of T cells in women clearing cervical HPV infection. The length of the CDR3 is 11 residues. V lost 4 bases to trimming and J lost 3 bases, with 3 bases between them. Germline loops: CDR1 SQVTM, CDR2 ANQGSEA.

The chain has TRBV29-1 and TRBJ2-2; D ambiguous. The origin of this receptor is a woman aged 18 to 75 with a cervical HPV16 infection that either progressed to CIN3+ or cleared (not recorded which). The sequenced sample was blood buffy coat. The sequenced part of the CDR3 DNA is TGCAGCGTTGCGGACACCGGGGAG. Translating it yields CSVADTGE. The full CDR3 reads CSVADTGELFF.